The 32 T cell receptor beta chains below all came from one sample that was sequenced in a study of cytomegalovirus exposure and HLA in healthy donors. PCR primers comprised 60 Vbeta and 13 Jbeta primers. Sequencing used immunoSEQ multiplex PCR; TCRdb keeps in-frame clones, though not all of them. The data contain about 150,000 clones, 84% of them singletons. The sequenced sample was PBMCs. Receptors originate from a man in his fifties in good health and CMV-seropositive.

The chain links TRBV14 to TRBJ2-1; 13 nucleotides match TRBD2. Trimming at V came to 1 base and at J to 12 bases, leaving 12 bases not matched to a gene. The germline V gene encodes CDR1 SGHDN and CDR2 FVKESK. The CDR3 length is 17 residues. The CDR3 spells CASSQGGTSGRALSQFF. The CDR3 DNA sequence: TGTGCCAGCAGCCAAGGAGGCACTAGCGGGAGGGCCCTATCGCAGTTCTTC. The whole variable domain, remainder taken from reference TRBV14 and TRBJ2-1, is EAGVTQFPSHSVIEKGQTVTLRCDPISGHDNLYWYRRVMGKEIKFLLHFVKESKQDESGMPNNRFLAERTGGTYSTLKVQPAELEDSGVYFCASSQGGTSGRALSQFFGPGTRLTVL.

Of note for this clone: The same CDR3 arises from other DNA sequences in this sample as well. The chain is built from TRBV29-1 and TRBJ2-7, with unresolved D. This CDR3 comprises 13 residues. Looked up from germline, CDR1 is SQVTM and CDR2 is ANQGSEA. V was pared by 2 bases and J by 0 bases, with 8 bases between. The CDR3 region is CSVETGSSYEQYF. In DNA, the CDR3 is TGCAGCGTTGAAACGGGTAGCTCCTACGAGCAGTACTTC.

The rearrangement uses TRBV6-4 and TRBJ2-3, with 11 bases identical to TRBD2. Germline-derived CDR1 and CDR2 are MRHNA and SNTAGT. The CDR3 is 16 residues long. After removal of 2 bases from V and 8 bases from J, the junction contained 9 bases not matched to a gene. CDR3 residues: CASSDDTSGRGGTQYF. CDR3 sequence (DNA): TGTGCCAGCAGTGACGATACTAGCGGGAGAGGAGGTACGCAGTATTTT.

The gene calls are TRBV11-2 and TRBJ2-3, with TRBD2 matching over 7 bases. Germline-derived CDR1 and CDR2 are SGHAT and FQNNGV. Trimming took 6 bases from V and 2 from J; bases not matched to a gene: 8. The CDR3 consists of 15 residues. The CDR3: CASRVRAGNTDTQYF. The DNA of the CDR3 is TGTGCCAGCAGGGTCCGAGCGGGGAACACAGATACGCAGTATTTT.

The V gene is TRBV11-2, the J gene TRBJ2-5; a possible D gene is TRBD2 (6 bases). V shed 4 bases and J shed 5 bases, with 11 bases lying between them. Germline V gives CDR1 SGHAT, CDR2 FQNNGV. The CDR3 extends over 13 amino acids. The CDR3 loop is CASSYDAGETQYF. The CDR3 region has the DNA TGTGCCAGCAGCTACGACGCGGGGGAGACCCAGTACTTC.

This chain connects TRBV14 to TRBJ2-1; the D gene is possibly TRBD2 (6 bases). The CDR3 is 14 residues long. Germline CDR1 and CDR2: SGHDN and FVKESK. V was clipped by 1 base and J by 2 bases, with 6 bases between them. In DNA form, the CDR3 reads TGTGCCAGCAGCCAAGGGACTACCTACAATGAGCAGTTCTTC. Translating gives CASSQGTTYNEQFF.

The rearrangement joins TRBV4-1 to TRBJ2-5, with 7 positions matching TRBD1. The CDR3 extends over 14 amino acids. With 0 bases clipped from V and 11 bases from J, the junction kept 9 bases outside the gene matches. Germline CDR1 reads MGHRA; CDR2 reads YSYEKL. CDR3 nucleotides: TGCGCCAGCAGCCAAGATAGGGGGCGCTTGGAGCAGTACTTC. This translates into CASSQDRGRLEQYF.

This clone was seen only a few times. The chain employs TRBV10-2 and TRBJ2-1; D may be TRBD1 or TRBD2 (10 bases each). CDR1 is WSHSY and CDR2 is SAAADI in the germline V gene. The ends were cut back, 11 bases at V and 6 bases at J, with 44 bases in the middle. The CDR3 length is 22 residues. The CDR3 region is CAAQEGQGSSGRGGWGFNEQFF. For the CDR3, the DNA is TGCGCCGCCCAGGAGGGACAGGGGTCTAGCGGGAGAGGGGGCTGGGGGTTCAATGAGCAGTTCTTC.

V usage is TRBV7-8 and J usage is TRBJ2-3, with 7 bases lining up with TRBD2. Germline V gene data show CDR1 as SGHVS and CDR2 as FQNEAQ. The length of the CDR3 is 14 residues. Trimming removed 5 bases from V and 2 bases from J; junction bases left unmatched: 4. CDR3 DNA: TGTGCCAGCAGCCCCGGGACTAACACAGATACGCAGTATTTT. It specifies CASSPGTNTDTQYF.

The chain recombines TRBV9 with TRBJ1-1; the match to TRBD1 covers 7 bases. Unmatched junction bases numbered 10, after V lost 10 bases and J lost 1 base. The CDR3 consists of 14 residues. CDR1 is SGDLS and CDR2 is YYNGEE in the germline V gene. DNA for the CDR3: TGTGCCTCATCAGGGGGTCCGTCGAACACTGAAGCTTTCTTT. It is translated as CASSGGPSNTEAFF.

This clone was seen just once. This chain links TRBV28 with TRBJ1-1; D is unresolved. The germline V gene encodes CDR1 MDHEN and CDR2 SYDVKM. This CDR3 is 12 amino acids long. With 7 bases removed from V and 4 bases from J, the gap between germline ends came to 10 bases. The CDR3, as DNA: TGTGCCAGCAAAGGTGGGAGCACTGAAGCTTTCTTT. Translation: CASKGGSTEAFF.

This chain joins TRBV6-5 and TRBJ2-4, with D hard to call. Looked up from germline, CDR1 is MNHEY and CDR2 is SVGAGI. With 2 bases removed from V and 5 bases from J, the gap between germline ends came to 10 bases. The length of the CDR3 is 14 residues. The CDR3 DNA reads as TGTGCCAGCAGTTACAGTGAGCTGGAAAACATTCAGTACTTC. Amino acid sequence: CASSYSELENIQYF.

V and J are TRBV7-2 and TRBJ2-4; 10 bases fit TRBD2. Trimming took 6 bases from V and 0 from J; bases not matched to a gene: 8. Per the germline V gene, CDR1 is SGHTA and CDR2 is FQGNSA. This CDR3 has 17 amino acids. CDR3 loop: CASRPRAGGIAKNIQYF. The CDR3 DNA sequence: TGTGCCAGCAGGCCCCGAGCGGGAGGGATAGCCAAAAACATTCAGTACTTC.

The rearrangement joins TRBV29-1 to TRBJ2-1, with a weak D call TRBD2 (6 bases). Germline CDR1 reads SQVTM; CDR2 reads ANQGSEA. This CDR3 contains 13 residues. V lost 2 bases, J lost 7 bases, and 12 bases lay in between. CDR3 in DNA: TGCAGCGTTGAAATAGCGGTCGGGAATGAGCAGTTCTTC. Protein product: CSVEIAVGNEQFF.

The CDR3 bases are TGTGCCAGCAGCTTGACTGGGGAGGATACGCAGTATTTT. Its protein product is CASSLTGEDTQYF. V gene TRBV9 combines with J gene TRBJ2-3; D perhaps matches TRBD2 (5 bases). Germline V lookup: CDR1 SGDLS, CDR2 YYNGEE. V was cut by 4 bases and J by 6 bases, with 12 bases left in between. The CDR3 totals 13 residues.

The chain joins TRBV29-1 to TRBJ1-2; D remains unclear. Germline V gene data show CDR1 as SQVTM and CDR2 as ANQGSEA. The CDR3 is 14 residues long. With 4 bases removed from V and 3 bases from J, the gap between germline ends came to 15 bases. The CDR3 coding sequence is TGCAGCGTTGTGCTCCAGGAGGGTGACTATGGCTACACCTTC. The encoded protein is CSVVLQEGDYGYTF. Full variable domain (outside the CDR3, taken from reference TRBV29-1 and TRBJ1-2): SAVISQKPSRDICQRGTSLTIQCQVDSQVTMMFWYRQQPGQSLTLIATANQGSEATYESGFVIDKFPISRPNLTFSTLTVSNMSPEDSSIYLCSVVLQEGDYGYTFGSGTRLTVV.

CDR3 region: CASSHGSAGGQVVWSYGYTF. CDR3 DNA sequence: TGCGCCAGCAGCCATGGTTCCGCGGGTGGACAGGTAGTGTGGAGCTATGGCTACACCTTC. The chain uses TRBV4-1 and TRBJ1-2, with 7 bases aligning to TRBD1. V trimming: 3 bases; J trimming: 4 bases; junction bases outside the gene matches: 23. CDR1 MGHRA and CDR2 YSYEKL come from the germline V gene. This CDR3 has 20 amino acids.

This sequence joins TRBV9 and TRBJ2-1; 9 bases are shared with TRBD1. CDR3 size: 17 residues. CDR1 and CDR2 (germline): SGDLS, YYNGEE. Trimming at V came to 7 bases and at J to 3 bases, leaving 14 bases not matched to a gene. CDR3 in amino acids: CASRGGGDRDRYNEQFF. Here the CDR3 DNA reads TGTGCCAGCCGAGGAGGTGGGGACAGGGACCGCTACAATGAGCAGTTCTTC.

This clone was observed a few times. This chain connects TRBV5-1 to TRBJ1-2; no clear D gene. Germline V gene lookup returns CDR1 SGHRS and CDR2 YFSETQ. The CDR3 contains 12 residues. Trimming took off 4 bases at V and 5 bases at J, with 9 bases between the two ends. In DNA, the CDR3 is TGCGCCAGCAGCGAACCCGGGTATGGCTACACCTTC. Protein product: CASSEPGYGYTF. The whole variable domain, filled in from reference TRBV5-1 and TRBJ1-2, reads KAGVTQTPRYLIKTRGQQVTLSCSPISGHRSVSWYQQTPGQGLQFLFEYFSETQRNKGNFPGRFSGRQFSNSRSEMNVSTLELGDSALYLCASSEPGYGYTFGSGTRLTVV.

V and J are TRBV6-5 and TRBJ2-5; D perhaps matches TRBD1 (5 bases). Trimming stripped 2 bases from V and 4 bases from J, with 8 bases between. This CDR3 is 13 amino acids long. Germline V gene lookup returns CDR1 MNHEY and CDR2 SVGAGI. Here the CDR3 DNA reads TGTGCCAGCAGTTACCAGGGAACAGAGACCCAGTACTTC. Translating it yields CASSYQGTETQYF.

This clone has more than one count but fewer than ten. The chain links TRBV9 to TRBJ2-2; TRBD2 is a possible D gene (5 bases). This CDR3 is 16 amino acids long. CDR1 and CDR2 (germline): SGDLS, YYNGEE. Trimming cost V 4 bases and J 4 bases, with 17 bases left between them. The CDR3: CASSPRGSPLTGELFF. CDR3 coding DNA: TGTGCCAGCAGCCCCCGGGGTAGTCCTCTCACCGGGGAGCTGTTTTTT.

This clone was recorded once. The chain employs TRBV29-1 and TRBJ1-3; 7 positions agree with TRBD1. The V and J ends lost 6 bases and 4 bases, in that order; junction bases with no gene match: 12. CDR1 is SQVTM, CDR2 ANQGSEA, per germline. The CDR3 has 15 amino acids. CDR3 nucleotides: TGCAGCGTGATTATGGCGGGACAGAACGGAAACACCATATATTTT. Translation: CSVIMAGQNGNTIYF. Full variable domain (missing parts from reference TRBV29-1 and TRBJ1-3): SAVISQKPSRDICQRGTSLTIQCQVDSQVTMMFWYRQQPGQSLTLIATANQGSEATYESGFVIDKFPISRPNLTFSTLTVSNMSPEDSSIYLCSVIMAGQNGNTIYFGEGSWLTVV.

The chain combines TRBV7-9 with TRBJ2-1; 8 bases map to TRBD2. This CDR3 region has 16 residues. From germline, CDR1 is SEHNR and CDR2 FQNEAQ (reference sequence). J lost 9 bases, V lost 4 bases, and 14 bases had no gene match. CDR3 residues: CASSSRAGVGDGEQFF. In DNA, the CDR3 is TGTGCCAGCAGCTCCCGAGCGGGAGTCGGAGACGGTGAGCAGTTCTTC.

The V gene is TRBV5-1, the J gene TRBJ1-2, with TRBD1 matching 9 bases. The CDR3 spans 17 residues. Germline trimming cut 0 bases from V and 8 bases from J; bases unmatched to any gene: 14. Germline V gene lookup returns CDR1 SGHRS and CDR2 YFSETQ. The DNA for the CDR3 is TGCGCCAGCAGCTTGGAAGGGGTTATACAGGGGGCAGAAGGCTACACCTTC. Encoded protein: CASSLEGVIQGAEGYTF.

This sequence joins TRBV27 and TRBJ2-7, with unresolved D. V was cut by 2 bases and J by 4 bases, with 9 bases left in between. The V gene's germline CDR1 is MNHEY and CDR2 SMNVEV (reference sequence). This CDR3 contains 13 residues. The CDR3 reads CASSLRSGYEQYF. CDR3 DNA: TGTGCCAGCAGTTTAAGGTCAGGATACGAGCAGTACTTC.

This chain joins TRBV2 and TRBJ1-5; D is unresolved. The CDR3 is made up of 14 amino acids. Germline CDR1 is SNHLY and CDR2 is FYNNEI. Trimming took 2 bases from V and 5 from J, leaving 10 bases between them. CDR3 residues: CASSESADYQPQHF. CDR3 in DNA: TGTGCCAGCAGTGAATCCGCAGATTATCAGCCCCAGCATTTT. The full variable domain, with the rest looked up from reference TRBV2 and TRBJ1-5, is EPEVTQTPSHQVTQMGQEVILRCVPISNHLYFYWYRQILGQKVEFLVSFYNNEISEKSEIFDDQFSVERPDGSNFTLKIRSTKLEDSAMYFCASSESADYQPQHFGDGTRLSIL.

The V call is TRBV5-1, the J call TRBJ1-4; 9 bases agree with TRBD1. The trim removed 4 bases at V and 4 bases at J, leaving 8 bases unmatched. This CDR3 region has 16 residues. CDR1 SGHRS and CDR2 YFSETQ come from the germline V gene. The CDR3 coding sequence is TGCGCCAGCAGCAACAGGGGGCCCGCCGTTAATGAAAAACTGTTTTTT. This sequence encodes CASSNRGPAVNEKLFF. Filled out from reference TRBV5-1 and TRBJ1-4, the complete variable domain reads KAGVTQTPRYLIKTRGQQVTLSCSPISGHRSVSWYQQTPGQGLQFLFEYFSETQRNKGNFPGRFSGRQFSNSRSEMNVSTLELGDSALYLCASSNRGPAVNEKLFFGSGTQLSVL.

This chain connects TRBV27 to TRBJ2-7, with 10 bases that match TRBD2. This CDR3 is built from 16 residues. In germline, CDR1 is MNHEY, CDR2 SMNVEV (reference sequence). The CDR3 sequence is CAGSATSGFAYYEQYV. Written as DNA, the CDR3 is TGTGCCGGCAGTGCGACTAGCGGGTTCGCCTACTACGAGCAGTACGTC.

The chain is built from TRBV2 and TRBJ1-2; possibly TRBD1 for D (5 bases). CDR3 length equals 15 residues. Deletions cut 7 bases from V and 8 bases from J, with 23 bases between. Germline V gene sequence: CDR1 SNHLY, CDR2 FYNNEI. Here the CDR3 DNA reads TGTGCCAGCAACCTCGACGGGGGGGGTTTAGGCGGCTACACCTTC. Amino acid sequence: CASNLDGGGLGGYTF.

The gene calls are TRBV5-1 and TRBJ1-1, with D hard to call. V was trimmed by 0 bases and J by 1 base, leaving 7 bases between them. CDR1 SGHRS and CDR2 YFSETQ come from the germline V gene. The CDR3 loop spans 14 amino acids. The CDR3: CASSLVATNTEAFF. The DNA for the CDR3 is TGCGCCAGCAGCTTGGTAGCCACGAACACTGAAGCTTTCTTT.

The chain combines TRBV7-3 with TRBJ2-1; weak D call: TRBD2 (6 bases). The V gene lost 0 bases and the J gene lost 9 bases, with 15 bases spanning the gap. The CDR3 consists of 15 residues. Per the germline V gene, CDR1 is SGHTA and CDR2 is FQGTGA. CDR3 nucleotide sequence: TGTGCCAGCAGCTTAACTTTTAGCGCGCGGGGTGAGCAGTTCTTC. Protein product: CASSLTFSARGEQFF.

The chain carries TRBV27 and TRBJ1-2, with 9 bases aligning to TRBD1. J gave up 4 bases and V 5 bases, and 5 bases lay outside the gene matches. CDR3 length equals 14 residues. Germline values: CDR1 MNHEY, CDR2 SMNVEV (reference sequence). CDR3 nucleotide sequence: TGTGCCAGCAGTACAACAGGGGGCGGCTATGGCTACACCTTC. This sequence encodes CASSTTGGGYGYTF.